This T cell receptor (beta chain) was obtained from a study of blood T cell repertoires in COVID-19. On the study more broadly: Whether acute or convalescent, the COVID-19 samples came from the United States, Italy and Spain. PBMCs, B-cell-depleted T cells, or T cells were the source of the cDNA or gDNA that made up the material.

The CDR3 contains 13 residues. V gave up 4 bases and J gave up 1 base, with 6 bases separating them. Germline V CDR1 and CDR2: SNHLY, FYNNEI. As originally analysed: Using reference gene primer amplification, nucleated cell counts were estimated. The assay was immunoSEQ multiplex PCR, and TCRdb's table has in-frame clones only and misses some. V and J calls and clone size are those listed in that table; D and trimming were worked out from the DNA. This table holds over 150,000 clones, around 90% found once. The receptor's source is a woman aged 60-75 years who had recovered from COVID-19. The V and J genes are TRBV2 and TRBJ2-3; no definite D call. Sequenced: peripheral blood. CDR3 amino acids: CASSVQGTDTQYF. In DNA form, the CDR3 reads TGTGCCAGCAGTGTCCAGGGCACAGATACGCAGTATTTT.